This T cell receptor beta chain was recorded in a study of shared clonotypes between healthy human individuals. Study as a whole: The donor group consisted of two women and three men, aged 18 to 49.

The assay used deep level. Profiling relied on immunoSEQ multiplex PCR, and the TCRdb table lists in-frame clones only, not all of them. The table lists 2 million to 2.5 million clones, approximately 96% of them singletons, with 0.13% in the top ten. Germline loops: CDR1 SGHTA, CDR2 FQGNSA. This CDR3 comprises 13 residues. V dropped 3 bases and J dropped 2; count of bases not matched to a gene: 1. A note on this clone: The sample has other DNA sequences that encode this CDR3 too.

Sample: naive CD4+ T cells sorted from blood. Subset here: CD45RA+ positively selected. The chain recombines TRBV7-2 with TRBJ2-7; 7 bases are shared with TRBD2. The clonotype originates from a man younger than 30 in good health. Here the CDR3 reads CASSFGGTYEQYF. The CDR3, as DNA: TGTGCCAGCAGCTTCGGGGGGACCTACGAGCAGTACTTC.